Listed here are 21 T cell receptor beta chains from one sample, sequenced in a study of cytomegalovirus exposure and HLA in healthy donors. It was with 60 Vbeta and 13 Jbeta primers that the PCR ran. Clones were sequenced by immunoSEQ multiplex PCR, and TCRdb holds only the in-frame ones, with some missing. In the table there are about 140,000 clones, more than 70% of which are singletons. Material for sequencing was PBMCs. All receptors derive from a man aged 25 to 40 in good health and CMV-seronegative.

J is TRBJ1-3 and V is TRBV7-3; D gene ambiguous. V was clipped by 2 bases and J by 4 bases, with 15 bases between them. CDR3 length equals 16 residues. CDR1 SGHTA and CDR2 FQGTGA come from the germline V gene. As DNA, the CDR3 is TGTGCCAGCAGCTTATGGGCAGCAAGCGGCGGAAACACCATATATTTT. Translating it yields CASSLWAASGGNTIYF.

The chain recombines TRBV5-4 with TRBJ2-7; 7 bases line up with TRBD2. The CDR3 extends over 15 amino acids. Germline V gives CDR1 SGHNT, CDR2 YYREEE (reference sequence). After removal of 1 base from V and 5 bases from J, the junction contained 9 bases not matched to a gene. The CDR3 reads CASSLSGGGTHEQYF. The CDR3, as DNA: TGTGCCAGCAGCTTGAGTGGGGGAGGGACGCACGAGCAGTACTTC. The full variable domain, its missing parts supplied by reference TRBV5-4 and TRBJ2-7, is ETGVTQSPTHLIKTRGQQVTLRCSSQSGHNTVSWYQQALGQGPQFIFQYYREEENGRGNFPPRFSGLQFPNYSSELNVNALELDDSALYLCASSLSGGGTHEQYFGPGTRLTVT.

The chain recombines TRBV5-5 with TRBJ2-2; D unresolved. Germline CDR1 reads SGHKS; CDR2 reads YYEKEE (reference sequence). CDR3 size: 15 residues. Trimming stripped 0 bases from V and 4 bases from J, with 10 bases between. CDR3 protein: CASSLDPGATGELFF. DNA of the CDR3: TGTGCCAGCAGCTTGGACCCTGGAGCCACCGGGGAGCTGTTTTTT.

The chain has TRBV2 and TRBJ2-2; TRBD2 is a possible D gene (5 bases). The CDR3 is 12 residues long. Trimming shortened V by 7 bases and J by 4 bases, and 7 bases separated the two germline ends. Germline-derived CDR1 and CDR2 are SNHLY and FYNNEI. CDR3 DNA: TGTGCCAGCACTAGCCCCACCGGGGAGCTGTTTTTT. It codes for CASTSPTGELFF.

The chain recombines TRBV30 with TRBJ1-3; D is uncertain. Germline CDR1 and CDR2: GTSNPN and SVGIG (reference sequence). With 7 bases removed from V and 4 bases from J, the gap between germline ends came to 14 bases. The CDR3 is made up of 13 amino acids. The CDR3 DNA follows: TGTGCCTCACCCGCGGGCAACGGAAACACCATATATTTT. Translating gives CASPAGNGNTIYF.

This chain links TRBV19 with TRBJ2-7; 11 nucleotides agree with TRBD1. Trimming removed 1 base from V and 3 bases from J; junction bases left unmatched: 2. Germline assignment: CDR1 LNHDA and CDR2 SQIVND (reference sequence). The CDR3 sequence is 15 residues long. DNA of the CDR3: TGTGCCAGTAGTATAGGGGACAGGGGGAGCTACGAGCAGTACTTC. Protein: CASSIGDRGSYEQYF.

This chain uses TRBV19 with TRBJ2-5; TRBD1 agrees at 9 bases. The CDR3 contains 14 residues. From germline, CDR1 is LNHDA and CDR2 SQIVND (reference sequence). The J segment lost 1 base and the V segment lost 10 bases, leaving 7 bases of the junction unmatched. The CDR3 DNA sequence: TGTGCCACCGGGAGACAGGGGGTCCAAGAGACCCAGTACTTC. Protein: CATGRQGVQETQYF. Filled out from reference TRBV19 and TRBJ2-5, the complete variable domain reads DGGITQSPKYLFRKEGQNVTLSCEQNLNHDAMYWYRQDPGQGLRLIYYSQIVNDFQKGDIAEGYSVSREKKESFPLTVTSAQKNPTAFYLCATGRQGVQETQYFGPGTRLLVL.

This rearrangement joins TRBV4-2 to TRBJ2-3; 10 nucleotides line up with TRBD1. CDR1 is LGHNA, CDR2 YNFKEQ, per germline. The CDR3 length is 15 residues. Trimming took 10 bases from V and 2 from J; bases not matched to a gene: 9. The CDR3 DNA reads as TGTGCCACCACTCCGGGACAGGGGATCACAGATACGCAGTATTTT. This gives the protein CATTPGQGITDTQYF.

The V and J genes are TRBV7-3 and TRBJ2-1, with D unresolved. CDR3 length equals 14 residues. Germline V lookup: CDR1 SGHTA, CDR2 FQGTGA. The V and J ends lost 2 bases and 5 bases respectively, with 10 bases between them. The CDR3 DNA follows: TGTGCCAGCAGCTTAGGCGGATACGACAATGAGCAGTTCTTC. Translation gives CASSLGGYDNEQFF. The full variable domain, completed using reference TRBV7-3 and TRBJ2-1, is GAGVSQTPSNKVTEKGKYVELRCDPISGHTALYWYRQSLGQGPEFLIYFQGTGAADDSGLPNDRFFAVRPEGSVSTLKIQRTERGDSAVYLCASSLGGYDNEQFFGPGTRLTVL.

This clone was picked up a small number of times. The V and J genes are TRBV7-2 and TRBJ2-5; 10 bases align to TRBD2. J gave up 4 bases and V 5 bases, and 19 bases lay outside the gene matches. This CDR3 region has 19 residues. CDR1 and CDR2 from the germline V gene are SGHTA and FQGNSA. CDR3 DNA sequence: TGTGCCAGCAGCCCTCTTCCTAGCGGGAGTTCGGCCAGTGGAGAGACCCAGTACTTC. It is translated as CASSPLPSGSSASGETQYF.

This chain uses TRBV7-8 with TRBJ2-3, with 10 bases matching TRBD1. The CDR3 length is 18 residues. J was trimmed by 2 bases and V by 2 bases; bases with no gene match: 10. Per germline, CDR1 SGHVS and CDR2 FQNEAQ. CDR3 sequence reads: CASSLPTGTGALTDTQYF. CDR3 in DNA: TGTGCCAGCAGCTTACCGACTGGGACAGGGGCCCTCACAGATACGCAGTATTTT.

The genes are TRBV5-1 and TRBJ1-1; unclear D gene. Germline V gives CDR1 SGHRS, CDR2 YFSETQ. The ends were cut back, 0 bases at V and 3 bases at J, with 12 bases in the middle. CDR3 size: 15 residues. The CDR3, as DNA: TGCGCCAGCAGCTTGGAGGCGGGTCGCGACACTGAAGCTTTCTTT. This encodes CASSLEAGRDTEAFF.

The chain carries TRBV5-1 and TRBJ2-3; TRBD1 might be the D (6 bases). The CDR3 spans 18 residues. Germline V CDR1 and CDR2: SGHRS, YFSETQ. Trimming stripped 6 bases from V and 2 bases from J, with 25 bases between. The CDR3 DNA reads TGCGCCAGCACCCCAAACCCAGGACAGTACCACAACACAGATACGCAGTATTTT. This translates into CASTPNPGQYHNTDTQYF.

CDR3 in amino acids: CASRPPNTEQFF. Here the CDR3 DNA reads TGTGCCAGCAGACCGCCCAACACGGAGCAGTTCTTC. The chain joins TRBV6-6 to TRBJ2-1; D gene uncertain. V lost 6 bases to trimming and J lost 10 bases, with 13 bases between them. Germline V gene sequence: CDR1 MNHNY, CDR2 SVGAGI (reference sequence). This CDR3 comprises 12 residues.

This chain connects TRBV6-1 to TRBJ2-5, with 14 bases lining up with TRBD2. Germline CDR1 MNHNS, CDR2 SASEGT. V lost 6 bases, J lost 5 bases, and 5 bases stayed unmatched. CDR3 length: 15 amino acids. The CDR3 protein is CASRRGTSGSETQYF. The CDR3 bases are TGTGCCAGCAGGAGGGGGACTAGCGGGAGTGAGACCCAGTACTTC.

The V gene is TRBV9, the J gene TRBJ2-3; 7 nucleotides match TRBD2. From germline, CDR1 is SGDLS and CDR2 YYNGEE. After removal of 0 bases from V and 2 bases from J, the junction contained 12 bases not matched to a gene. This CDR3 contains 18 residues. The CDR3 sequence is CASSVVLGVSGDTDTQYF. In DNA form, the CDR3 reads TGTGCCAGCAGCGTAGTTCTCGGTGTGAGCGGGGACACAGATACGCAGTATTTT.

This clone appeared once. The chain carries TRBV23-1 and TRBJ2-7; 11 bases agree with TRBD1. TRBV23-1 is labeled an ORF, and its function is uncertain. The CDR3 consists of 15 residues. The V and J ends lost 3 bases and 7 bases, in that order; junction bases with no gene match: 8. CDR3 protein: CASSQNRTGGNEQYF. The CDR3 nucleotides read TGCGCCAGCAGTCAGAATCGGACAGGGGGCAATGAGCAGTACTTC.

The chain recombines TRBV11-1 with TRBJ2-1; D is unclear. Germline lookup yields CDR1 SGHAT and CDR2 FQDESV (reference sequence). V was pared by 5 bases and J by 0 bases, with 8 bases between. The CDR3 runs to 14 residues. The CDR3 region is CASSRYGSYNEQFF. DNA for the CDR3: TGTGCCAGCAGCCGGTATGGCTCCTACAATGAGCAGTTCTTC.

This clone occurred a few times. The chain links TRBV18 to TRBJ2-3, with D uncertain. Trimming removed 0 bases at V and 3 bases at J, with 7 bases between. Germline loops: CDR1 KGHSH, CDR2 LQKENI. The CDR3 is 14 amino acids. CDR3 region: CASSPPARTDTQYF. CDR3 DNA: TGTGCCAGCTCACCACCTGCGAGGACAGATACGCAGTATTTT. Full variable domain (missing parts from reference TRBV18 and TRBJ2-3): NAGVMQNPRHLVRRRGQEARLRCSPMKGHSHVYWYRQLPEEGLKFMVYLQKENIIDESGMPKERFSAEFPKEGPSILRIQQVVRGDSAAYFCASSPPARTDTQYFGPGTRLTVL.

This chain links TRBV5-1 with TRBJ2-7; tentative D call: TRBD1 (6 bases). Germline-derived CDR1 and CDR2 are SGHRS and YFSETQ. CDR3 size: 15 residues. V lost 0 bases and J lost 0, with 10 bases in between. CDR3: CASSLETGSSYEQYF. CDR3 bases: TGCGCCAGCAGCTTGGAAACAGGGAGCTCCTACGAGCAGTACTTC.

This sequence joins TRBV5-1 and TRBJ1-2; 12 positions match TRBD1. The germline CDR1 and CDR2 sequences are SGHRS and YFSETQ. The CDR3 has 15 amino acids. The V segment lost 4 bases and the J segment 7 bases; nucleotides outside the gene matches: 8. The CDR3 region is CASSAGTGGAFGYTF. The CDR3 DNA follows: TGCGCCAGCAGCGCGGGGACAGGGGGCGCGTTTGGCTACACCTTC.